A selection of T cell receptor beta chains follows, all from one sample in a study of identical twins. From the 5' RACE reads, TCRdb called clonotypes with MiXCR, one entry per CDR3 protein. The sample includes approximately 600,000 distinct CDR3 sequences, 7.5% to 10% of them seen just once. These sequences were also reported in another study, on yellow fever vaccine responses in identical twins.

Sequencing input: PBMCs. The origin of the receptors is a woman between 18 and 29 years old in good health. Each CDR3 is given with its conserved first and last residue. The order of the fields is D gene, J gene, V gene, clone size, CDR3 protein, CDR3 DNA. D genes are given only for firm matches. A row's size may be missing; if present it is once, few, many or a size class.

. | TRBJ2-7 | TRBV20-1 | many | CSARAAGPSYEQYF | TGCAGTGCTAGGGCGGCAGGACCCTCCTACGAGCAGTACTTC
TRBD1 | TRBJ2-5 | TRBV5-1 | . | CASSLLTTGGGETQYF | TGCGCCAGCAGCTTGTTGACCACAGGGGGCGGGGAGACCCAGTACTTC
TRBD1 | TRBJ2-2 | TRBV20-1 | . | CSAPGTGGVGTGELFF | TGCAGTGCCCCCGGGACAGGGGGCGTTGGTACCGGGGAGCTGTTTTTT
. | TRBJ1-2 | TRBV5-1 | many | CASSPRTANYGYTF | TGCGCCAGCAGCCCCCGAACAGCCAACTATGGCTACACCTTC
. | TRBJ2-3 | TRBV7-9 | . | CASSLVDDRSDTQYF | TGTGCCAGCAGCTTAGTCGACGACAGGTCCGATACGCAGTATTTT
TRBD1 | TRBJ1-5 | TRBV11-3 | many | CASSLDRVDQPQHF | TGTGCCAGCAGCCTGGACAGGGTGGATCAGCCCCAGCATTTT
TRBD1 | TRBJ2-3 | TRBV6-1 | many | CASSTGGFTNTQYF | TGTGCCAGCAGCACAGGGGGTTTTACTAATACGCAGTATTTT
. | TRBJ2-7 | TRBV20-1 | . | CSSPGLYYEQYF | TGCAGTTCACCGGGACTCTACTACGAGCAGTACTTC
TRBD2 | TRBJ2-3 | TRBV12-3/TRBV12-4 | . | CASSRAGGHGDTQYF | TGTGCCAGCAGTCGAGCGGGAGGGCATGGAGATACGCAGTATTTT
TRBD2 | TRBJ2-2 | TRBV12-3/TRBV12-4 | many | CASRVAGGNTGELFF | TGTGCCAGCAGGGTAGCGGGGGGGAACACCGGGGAGCTGTTTTTT
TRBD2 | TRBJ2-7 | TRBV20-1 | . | CSASSGAYEQYF | TGCAGTGCTAGTAGCGGGGCCTACGAGCAGTACTTC
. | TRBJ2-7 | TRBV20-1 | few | CSARDQFMGARRVYEQYF | TGCAGTGCTAGAGATCAGTTTATGGGAGCCCGGCGGGTATACGAGCAGTACTTC
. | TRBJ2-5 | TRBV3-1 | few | CASSQAGPGETQYF | TGTGCCAGCAGCCAAGCCGGACCGGGGGAGACCCAGTACTTC
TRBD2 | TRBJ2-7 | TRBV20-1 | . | CSARNPLGAGVSSYEQYF | TGCAGTGCTAGAAACCCACTTGGAGCGGGGGTTAGCTCCTACGAGCAGTACTTC
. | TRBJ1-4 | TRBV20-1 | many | CSAREGGRQTEKLFF | TGCAGTGCTAGAGAGGGGGGGCGGCAAACCGAAAAACTGTTTTTT
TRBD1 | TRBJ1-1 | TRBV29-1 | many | CSGDRGGTEAFF | TGCAGTGGGGACAGGGGGGGGACTGAAGCTTTCTTT
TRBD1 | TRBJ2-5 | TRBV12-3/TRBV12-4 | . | CASSSRTGLQETQYF | TGTGCCAGCAGTTCTCGGACAGGCCTACAAGAGACCCAGTACTTC
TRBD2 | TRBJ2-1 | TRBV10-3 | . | CAIKTGLAGGPGNEQFF | TGTGCCATCAAAACGGGACTAGCGGGAGGGCCTGGTAATGAGCAGTTCTTC
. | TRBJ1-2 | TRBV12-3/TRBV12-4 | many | CASTGGAGANYGYTF | TGTGCCAGCACCGGAGGGGCAGGGGCCAACTATGGCTACACCTTC
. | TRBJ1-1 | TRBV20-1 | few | CSAILLVTEAFF | TGCAGTGCGATCCTTTTGGTCACTGAAGCTTTCTTT
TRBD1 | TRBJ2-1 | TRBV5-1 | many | CASSLADRAYNEQFF | TGCGCCAGCAGCCTCGCTGACAGGGCCTACAATGAGCAGTTCTTC
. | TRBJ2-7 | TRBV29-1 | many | CSVMMAPEEEQYF | TGCAGCGTTATGATGGCACCTGAAGAAGAGCAGTACTTC
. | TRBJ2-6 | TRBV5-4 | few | CASSLDGGAGANVLTF | TGTGCCAGCAGCTTGGATGGGGGAGCTGGGGCCAACGTCCTGACTTTC
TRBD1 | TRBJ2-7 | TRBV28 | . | CASSTLQGATYEQYF | TGTGCCAGCAGTACTTTACAGGGGGCCACCTACGAGCAGTACTTC
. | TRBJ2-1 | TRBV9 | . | CASWPPTYSYNEQFF | TGTGCCAGCTGGCCGCCAACCTACTCCTACAATGAGCAGTTCTTC
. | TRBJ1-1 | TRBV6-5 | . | CASASGATEAFF | TGTGCCAGTGCTTCAGGGGCCACTGAAGCTTTCTTT
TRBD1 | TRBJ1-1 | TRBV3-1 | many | CASSQKTGLGTEAFF | TGTGCCAGCAGCCAAAAGACAGGGCTAGGCACTGAAGCTTTCTTT
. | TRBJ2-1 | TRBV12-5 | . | CASGYGGSYNEQFF | TGTGCTAGTGGTTACGGGGGCTCCTACAATGAGCAGTTCTTC
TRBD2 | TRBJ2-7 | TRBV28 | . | CASISSGTYEQYF | TGTGCCAGCATATCTAGCGGGACCTACGAGCAGTACTTC
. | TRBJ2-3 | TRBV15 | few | CATSSGTDLTDTQYF | TGTGCCACCAGCAGCGGGACGGACCTCACAGATACGCAGTATTTT
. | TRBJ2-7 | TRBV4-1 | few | CANSQDRPAAYEQYF | TGCGCCAACAGCCAAGATCGGCCAGCCGCCTACGAGCAGTACTTC
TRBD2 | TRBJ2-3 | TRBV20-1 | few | CSARDYTSGRPTDTQYF | TGCAGTGCTAGAGATTATACCAGCGGGAGACCCACAGATACGCAGTATTTT
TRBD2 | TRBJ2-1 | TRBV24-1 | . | CATSDLLAGHNEQFF | TGTGCCACCAGTGATTTGCTAGCGGGTCACAATGAGCAGTTCTTC
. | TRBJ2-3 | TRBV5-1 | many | CASSLERRADTQYF | TGCGCCAGCAGCTTGGAGCGCCGGGCAGATACGCAGTATTTT
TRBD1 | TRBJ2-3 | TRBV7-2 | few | CASSPEGAATDTQYF | TGTGCCAGCAGCCCCGAGGGGGCGGCCACAGATACGCAGTATTTT
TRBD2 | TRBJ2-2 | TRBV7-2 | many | CASSASGSAAGELFF | TGTGCCAGCAGTGCTAGCGGGAGCGCAGCCGGGGAGCTGTTTTTT
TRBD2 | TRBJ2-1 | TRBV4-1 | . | CASSHTGLANEQFF | TGCGCCAGCAGCCACACCGGACTAGCGAATGAGCAGTTCTTC
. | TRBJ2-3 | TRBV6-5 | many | CASSSTGFGTDTQYF | TGTGCCAGCAGTTCCACAGGGTTTGGCACAGATACGCAGTATTTT
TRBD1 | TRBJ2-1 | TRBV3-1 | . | CASSQVSGTGTNEQFF | TGTGCCAGCAGCCAAGTTTCCGGGACAGGGACAAATGAGCAGTTCTTC
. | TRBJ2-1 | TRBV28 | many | CALRGTYNEQFF | TGTGCCCTGAGGGGTACCTACAATGAGCAGTTCTTC
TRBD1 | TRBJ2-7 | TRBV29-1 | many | CSVGDSLYEQYF | TGCAGCGTTGGGGACAGCCTCTACGAGCAGTACTTC
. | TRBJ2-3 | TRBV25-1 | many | CASSGDTPDTQYF | TGTGCCAGCAGTGGGGACACCCCAGATACGCAGTATTTT
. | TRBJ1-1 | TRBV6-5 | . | CASSYSQALGNTEAFF | TGTGCCAGCAGTTACTCGCAGGCATTGGGGAACACTGAAGCTTTCTTT
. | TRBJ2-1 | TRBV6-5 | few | CASSYGRSDNEQFF | TGTGCCAGCAGTTACGGGAGAAGCGACAATGAGCAGTTCTTC
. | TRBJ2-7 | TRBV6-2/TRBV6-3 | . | CASSNPGRKSSYEQYF | TGTGCCAGCAGTAACCCGGGACGCAAGAGCTCCTACGAGCAGTACTTC
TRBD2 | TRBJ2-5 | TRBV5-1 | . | CASSQASSGGAPETQYF | TGCGCCAGCAGCCAAGCGAGTAGCGGGGGGGCCCCAGAGACCCAGTACTTC
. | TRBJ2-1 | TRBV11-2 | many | CASSLGSLWSGMSEQFF | TGTGCCAGCAGCTTAGGGTCGTTATGGAGTGGTATGAGTGAGCAGTTCTTC
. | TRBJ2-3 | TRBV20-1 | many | CSAFPRTDTQYF | TGCAGTGCTTTCCCTCGCACAGATACGCAGTATTTT
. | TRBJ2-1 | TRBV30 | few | CAWRFPYNEQFF | TGTGCCTGGAGATTCCCCTACAATGAGCAGTTCTTC